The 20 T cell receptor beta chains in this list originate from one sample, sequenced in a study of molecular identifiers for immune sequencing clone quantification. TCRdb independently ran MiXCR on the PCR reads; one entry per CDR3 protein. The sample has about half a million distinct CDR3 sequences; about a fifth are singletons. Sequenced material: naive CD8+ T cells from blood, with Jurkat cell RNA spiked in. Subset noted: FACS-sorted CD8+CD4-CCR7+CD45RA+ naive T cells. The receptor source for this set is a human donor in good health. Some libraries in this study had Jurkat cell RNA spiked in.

The CDR3 DNA is TGTGCCAGCAGTTTAGTCCGGACAGCCACCTACGAGCAGTACTTC. Amino acid sequence: CASSLVRTATYEQYF. The chain is built from TRBV12-3 or TRBV12-4 and TRBJ2-7; D may be TRBD1 (6 bases). Deletions cut 1 base from V and 2 bases from J, with 12 bases between. This CDR3 spans 15 amino acids.

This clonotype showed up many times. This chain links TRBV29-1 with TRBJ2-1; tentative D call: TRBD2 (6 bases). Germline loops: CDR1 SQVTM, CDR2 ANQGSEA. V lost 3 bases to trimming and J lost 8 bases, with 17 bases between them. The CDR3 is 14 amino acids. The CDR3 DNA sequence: TGCAGCGTTGAGGCTAGCAATCGGGAGTATGAGCAGTTCTTC. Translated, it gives CSVEASNREYEQFF.

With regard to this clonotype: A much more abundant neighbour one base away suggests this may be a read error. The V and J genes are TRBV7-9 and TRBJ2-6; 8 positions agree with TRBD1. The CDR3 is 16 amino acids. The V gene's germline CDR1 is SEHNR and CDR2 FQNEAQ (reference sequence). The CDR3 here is CASSPQGASGADVLTF. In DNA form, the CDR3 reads TGTGCCAGCAGCCCTCAGGGGGCCTCTGGGGCCGACGTCCTGACTTTC.

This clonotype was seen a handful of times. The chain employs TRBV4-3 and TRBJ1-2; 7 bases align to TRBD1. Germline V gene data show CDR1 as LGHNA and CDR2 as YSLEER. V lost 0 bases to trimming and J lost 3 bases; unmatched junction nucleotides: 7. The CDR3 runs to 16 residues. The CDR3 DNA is TGCGCCAGCAGCCAAGAGTCGACAGGGCCCTACTATGGCTACACCTTC. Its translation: CASSQESTGPYYGYTF.

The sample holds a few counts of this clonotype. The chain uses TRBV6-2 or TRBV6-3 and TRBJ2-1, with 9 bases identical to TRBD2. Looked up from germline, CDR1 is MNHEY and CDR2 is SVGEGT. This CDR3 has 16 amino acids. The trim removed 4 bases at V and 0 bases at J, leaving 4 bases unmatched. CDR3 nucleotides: TGTGCCAGCAGTTCCCTTAGCGGGAGCTCCTACAATGAGCAGTTCTTC. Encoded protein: CASSSLSGSSYNEQFF.

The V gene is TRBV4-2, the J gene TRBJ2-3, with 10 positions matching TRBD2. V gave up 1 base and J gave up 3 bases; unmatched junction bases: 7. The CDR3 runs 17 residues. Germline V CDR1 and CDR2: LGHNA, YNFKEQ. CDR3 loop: CASSQVVGLAATDTQYF. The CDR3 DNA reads TGTGCCAGCAGCCAAGTAGTAGGACTAGCGGCAACAGATACGCAGTATTTT.

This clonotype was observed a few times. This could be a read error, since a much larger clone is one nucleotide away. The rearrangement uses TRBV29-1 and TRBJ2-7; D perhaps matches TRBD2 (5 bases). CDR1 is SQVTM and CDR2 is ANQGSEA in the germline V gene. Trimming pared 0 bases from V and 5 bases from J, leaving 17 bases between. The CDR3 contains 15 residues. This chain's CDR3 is CSVEDFVRGCDEQYF. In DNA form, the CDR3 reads TGCAGCGTTGAAGACTTTGTACGCGGGTGTGACGAGCAGTACTTC.

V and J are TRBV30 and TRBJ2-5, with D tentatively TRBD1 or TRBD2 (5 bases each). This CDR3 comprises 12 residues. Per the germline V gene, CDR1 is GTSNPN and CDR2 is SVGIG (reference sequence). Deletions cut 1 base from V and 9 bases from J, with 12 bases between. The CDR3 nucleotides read TGTGCCTGGAGTGGGGCAGGGCGGGCCCAGTACTTC. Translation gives CAWSGAGRAQYF.

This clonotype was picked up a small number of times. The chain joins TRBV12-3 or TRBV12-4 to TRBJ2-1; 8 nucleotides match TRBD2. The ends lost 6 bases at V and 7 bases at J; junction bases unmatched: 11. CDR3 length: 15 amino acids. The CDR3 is CASRNSGNPGNEQFF. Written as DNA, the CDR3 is TGTGCCAGCAGAAATAGCGGGAACCCTGGGAATGAGCAGTTCTTC.

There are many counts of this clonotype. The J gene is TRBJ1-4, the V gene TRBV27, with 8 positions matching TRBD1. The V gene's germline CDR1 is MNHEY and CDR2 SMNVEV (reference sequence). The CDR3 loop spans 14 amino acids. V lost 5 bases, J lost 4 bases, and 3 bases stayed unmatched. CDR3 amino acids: CASSITGGNEKLFF. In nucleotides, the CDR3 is TGTGCCAGCAGTATTACAGGGGGTAATGAAAAACTGTTTTTT.

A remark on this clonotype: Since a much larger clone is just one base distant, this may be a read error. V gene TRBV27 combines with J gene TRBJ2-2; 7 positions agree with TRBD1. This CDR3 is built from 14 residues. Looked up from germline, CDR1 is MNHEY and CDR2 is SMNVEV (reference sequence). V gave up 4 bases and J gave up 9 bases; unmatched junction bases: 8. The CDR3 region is CASSWTGSARELFF. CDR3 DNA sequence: TGTGCCAGCAGTTGGACAGGATCGGCCAGGGAGCTGTTTTTT.

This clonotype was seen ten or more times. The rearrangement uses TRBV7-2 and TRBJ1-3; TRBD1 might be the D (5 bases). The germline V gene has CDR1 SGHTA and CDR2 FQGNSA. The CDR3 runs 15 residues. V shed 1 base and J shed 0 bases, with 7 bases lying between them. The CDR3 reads CASSLGQSSGNTIYF. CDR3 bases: TGTGCCAGCAGCTTAGGACAGAGCTCTGGAAACACCATATATTTT.

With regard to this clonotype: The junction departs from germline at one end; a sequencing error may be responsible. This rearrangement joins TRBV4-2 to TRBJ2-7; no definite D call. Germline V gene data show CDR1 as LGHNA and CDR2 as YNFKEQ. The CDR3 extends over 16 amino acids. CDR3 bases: TGTGCCGGCAGCCAAGAGTTGCGACGGCTAGATGACGAGCAGTACTTC. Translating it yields CAGSQELRRLDDEQYF.

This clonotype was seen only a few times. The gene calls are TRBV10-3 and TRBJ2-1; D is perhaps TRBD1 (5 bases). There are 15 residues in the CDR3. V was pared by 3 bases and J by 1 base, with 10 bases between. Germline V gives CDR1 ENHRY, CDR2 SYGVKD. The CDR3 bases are TGTGCCATCAGTGATACAGGAGATTCCTACAATGAGCAGTTCTTC. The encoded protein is CAISDTGDSYNEQFF.

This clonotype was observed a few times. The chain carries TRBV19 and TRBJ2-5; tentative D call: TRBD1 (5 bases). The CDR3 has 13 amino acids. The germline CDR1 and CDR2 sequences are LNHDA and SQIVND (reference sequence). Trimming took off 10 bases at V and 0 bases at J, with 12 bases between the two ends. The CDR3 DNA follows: TGTGCCACTTTGGACACGTACCAAGAGACCCAGTACTTC. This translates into CATLDTYQETQYF. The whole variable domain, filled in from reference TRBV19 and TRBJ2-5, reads DGGITQSPKYLFRKEGQNVTLSCEQNLNHDAMYWYRQDPGQGLRLIYYSQIVNDFQKGDIAEGYSVSREKKESFPLTVTSAQKNPTAFYLCATLDTYQETQYFGPGTRLLVL.

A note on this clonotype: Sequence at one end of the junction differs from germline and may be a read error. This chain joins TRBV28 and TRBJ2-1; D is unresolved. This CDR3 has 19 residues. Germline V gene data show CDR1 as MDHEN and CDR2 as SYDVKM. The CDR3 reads CASSSTYMTTISSHNEQFF. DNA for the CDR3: TGTGCCAGCAGTTCAACCTATATGACGACCATAAGCTCCCACAATGAGCAGTTCTTC.

The CDR3 loop reads CSARDARGSGEKLFF. As DNA, the CDR3 is TGCAGTGCTAGAGATGCCAGGGGGTCCGGTGAAAAACTGTTTTTT. The chain recombines TRBV20-1 with TRBJ1-4; 7 bases map to TRBD1. The CDR3 spans 15 residues. Germline V gene data show CDR1 as DFQATT and CDR2 as SNEGSKA (reference sequence). The junction had 8 bases not matched to a gene; V was cut back by 0 bases and J by 7 bases.

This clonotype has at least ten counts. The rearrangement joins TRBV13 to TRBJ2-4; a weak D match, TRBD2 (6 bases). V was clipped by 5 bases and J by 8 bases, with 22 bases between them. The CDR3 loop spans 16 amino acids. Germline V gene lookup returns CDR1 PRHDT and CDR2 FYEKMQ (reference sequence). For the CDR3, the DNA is TGTGCCAGCAGCCCTTATGGAGGGGCCCTACAAGACATTCAGTACTTC. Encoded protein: CASSPYGGALQDIQYF.

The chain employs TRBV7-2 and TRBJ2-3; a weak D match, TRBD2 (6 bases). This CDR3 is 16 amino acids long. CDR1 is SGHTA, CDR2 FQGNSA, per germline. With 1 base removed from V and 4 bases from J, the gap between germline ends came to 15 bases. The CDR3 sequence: CASSLDAGIVSDTQYF. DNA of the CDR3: TGTGCCAGCAGCTTAGACGCGGGAATTGTCTCAGATACGCAGTATTTT. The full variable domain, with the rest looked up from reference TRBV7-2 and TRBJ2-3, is GAGVSQSPSNKVTEKGKDVELRCDPISGHTALYWYRQSLGQGLEFLIYFQGNSAPDKSGLPSDRFSAERTGGSVSTLTIQRTQQEDSAVYLCASSLDAGIVSDTQYFGPGTRLTVL.

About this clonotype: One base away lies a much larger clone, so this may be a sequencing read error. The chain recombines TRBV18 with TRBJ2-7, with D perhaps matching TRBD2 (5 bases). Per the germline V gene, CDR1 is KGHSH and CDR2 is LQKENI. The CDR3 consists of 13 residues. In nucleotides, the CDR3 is TGTGCCGGCTCCACCGGGGACTCCTACGAGCAGTACTTC. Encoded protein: CAGSTGDSYEQYF.